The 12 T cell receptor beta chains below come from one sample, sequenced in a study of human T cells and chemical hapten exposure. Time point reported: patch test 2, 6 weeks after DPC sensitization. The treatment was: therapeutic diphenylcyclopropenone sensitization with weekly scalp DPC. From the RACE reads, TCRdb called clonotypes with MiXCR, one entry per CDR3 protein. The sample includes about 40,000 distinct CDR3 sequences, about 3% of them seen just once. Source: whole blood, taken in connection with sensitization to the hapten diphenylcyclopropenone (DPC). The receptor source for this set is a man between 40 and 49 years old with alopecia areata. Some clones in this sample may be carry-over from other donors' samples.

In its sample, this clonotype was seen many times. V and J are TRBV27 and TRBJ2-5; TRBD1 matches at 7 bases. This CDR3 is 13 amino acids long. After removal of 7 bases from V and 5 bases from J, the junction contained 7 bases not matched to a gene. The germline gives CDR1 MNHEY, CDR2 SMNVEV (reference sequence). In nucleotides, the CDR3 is TGTGCCAGCAAAGAGGGGGCCGAGGAGACCCAGTACTTC. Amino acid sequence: CASKEGAEETQYF.

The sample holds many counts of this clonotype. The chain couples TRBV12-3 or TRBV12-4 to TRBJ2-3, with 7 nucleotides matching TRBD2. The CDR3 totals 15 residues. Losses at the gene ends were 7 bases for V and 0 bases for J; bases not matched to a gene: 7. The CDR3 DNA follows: TGTGCCAGCATCCCTAGCGGATCTAGCACAGATACGCAGTATTTT. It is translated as CASIPSGSSTDTQYF.

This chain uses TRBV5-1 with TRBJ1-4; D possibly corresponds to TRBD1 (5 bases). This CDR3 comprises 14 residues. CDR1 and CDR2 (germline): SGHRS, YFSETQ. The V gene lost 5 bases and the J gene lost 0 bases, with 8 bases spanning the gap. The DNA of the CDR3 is TGCGCCAGCAGTCCGACAGCAACTAATGAAAAACTGTTTTTT. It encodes CASSPTATNEKLFF.

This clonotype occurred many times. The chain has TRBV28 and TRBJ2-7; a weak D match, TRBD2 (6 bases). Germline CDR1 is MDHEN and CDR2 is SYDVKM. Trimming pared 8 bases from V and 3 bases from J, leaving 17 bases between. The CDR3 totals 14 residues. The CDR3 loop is CASETPGADYEQYF. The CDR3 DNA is TGTGCCAGCGAAACACCGGGAGCAGACTACGAGCAGTACTTC.

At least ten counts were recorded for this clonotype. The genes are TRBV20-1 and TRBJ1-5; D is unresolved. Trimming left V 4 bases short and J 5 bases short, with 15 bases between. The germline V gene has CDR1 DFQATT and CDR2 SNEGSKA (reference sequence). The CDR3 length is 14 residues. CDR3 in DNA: TGCAGTGCTAACCGGGAGGCAGATGATCAGCCCCAGCATTTT. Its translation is CSANREADDQPQHF.

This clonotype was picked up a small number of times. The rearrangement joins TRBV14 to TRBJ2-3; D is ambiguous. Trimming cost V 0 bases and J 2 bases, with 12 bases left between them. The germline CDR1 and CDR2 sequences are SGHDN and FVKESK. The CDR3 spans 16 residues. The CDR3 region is CASSQDGPLNTDTQYF. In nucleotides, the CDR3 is TGTGCCAGCAGCCAAGATGGACCCTTGAACACAGATACGCAGTATTTT.

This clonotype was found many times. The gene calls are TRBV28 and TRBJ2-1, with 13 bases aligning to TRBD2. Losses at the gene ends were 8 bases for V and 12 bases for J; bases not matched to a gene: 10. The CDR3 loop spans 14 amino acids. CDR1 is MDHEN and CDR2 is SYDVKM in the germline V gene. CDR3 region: CASLLAGGPLGQFF. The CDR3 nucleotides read TGTGCCAGCTTACTAGCGGGAGGGCCGTTGGGGCAGTTCTTC.

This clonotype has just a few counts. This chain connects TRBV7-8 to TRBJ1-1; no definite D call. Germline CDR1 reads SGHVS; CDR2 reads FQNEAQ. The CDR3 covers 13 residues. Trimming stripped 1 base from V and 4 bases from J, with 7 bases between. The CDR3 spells CASSLGERTEAFF. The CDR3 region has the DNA TGTGCCAGCAGCTTAGGAGAGCGCACTGAAGCTTTCTTT.

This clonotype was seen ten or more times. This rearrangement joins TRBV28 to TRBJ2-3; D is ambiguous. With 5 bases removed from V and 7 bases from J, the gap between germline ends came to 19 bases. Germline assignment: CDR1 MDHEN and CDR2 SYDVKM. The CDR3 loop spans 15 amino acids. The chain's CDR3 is CASSPDPGTVHTQYF. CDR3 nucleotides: TGTGCCAGCAGTCCCGACCCCGGTACTGTGCATACGCAGTATTTT.

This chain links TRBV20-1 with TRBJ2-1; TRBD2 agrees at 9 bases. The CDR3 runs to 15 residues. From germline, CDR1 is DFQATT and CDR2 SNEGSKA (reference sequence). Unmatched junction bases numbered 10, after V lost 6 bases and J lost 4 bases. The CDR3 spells CSAPNPSGGYNEQFF. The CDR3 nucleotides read TGCAGTGCCCCCAACCCCAGCGGGGGGTACAATGAGCAGTTCTTC.

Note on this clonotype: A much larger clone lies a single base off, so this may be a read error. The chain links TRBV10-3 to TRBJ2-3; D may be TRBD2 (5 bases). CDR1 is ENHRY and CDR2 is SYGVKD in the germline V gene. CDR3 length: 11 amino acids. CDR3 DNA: TGTACCATCAGCCGGGAAGATACGCAGTATTTT. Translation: CTISREDTQYF.

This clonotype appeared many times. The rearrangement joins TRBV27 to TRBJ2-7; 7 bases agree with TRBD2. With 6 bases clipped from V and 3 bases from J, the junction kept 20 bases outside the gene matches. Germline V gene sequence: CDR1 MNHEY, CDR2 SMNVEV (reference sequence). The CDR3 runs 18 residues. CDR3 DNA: TGTGCCAGCAGGGGGGGGGGTGAGCTCGCGGGCCTGGTCTACGAGCAGTACTTC. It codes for CASRGGGELAGLVYEQYF.